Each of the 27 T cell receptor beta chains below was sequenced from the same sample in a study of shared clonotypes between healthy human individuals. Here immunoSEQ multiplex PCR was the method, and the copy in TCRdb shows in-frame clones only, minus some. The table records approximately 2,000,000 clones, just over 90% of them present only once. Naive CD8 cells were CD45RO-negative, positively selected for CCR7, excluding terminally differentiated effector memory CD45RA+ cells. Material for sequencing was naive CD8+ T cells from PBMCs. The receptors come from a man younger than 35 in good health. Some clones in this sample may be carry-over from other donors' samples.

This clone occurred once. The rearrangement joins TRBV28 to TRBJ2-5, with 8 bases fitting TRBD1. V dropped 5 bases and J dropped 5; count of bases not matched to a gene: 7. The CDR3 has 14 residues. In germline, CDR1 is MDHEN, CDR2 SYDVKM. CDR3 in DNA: TGTGCCAGCAGTCCCGCAGGGGGCCGGGAGACCCAGTACTTC. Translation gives CASSPAGGRETQYF.

CDR3 sequence: CASSYVGAGTGELFF. The CDR3 coding sequence is TGTGCCAGCAGTTACGTAGGGGCAGGAACCGGGGAGCTGTTTTTT. The rearrangement joins TRBV6-5 to TRBJ2-2; D possibly corresponds to TRBD1 (5 bases). The CDR3 contains 15 residues. Germline CDR1 MNHEY, CDR2 SVGAGI. V lost 2 bases and J 5 bases, leaving 12 bases between the germline ends.

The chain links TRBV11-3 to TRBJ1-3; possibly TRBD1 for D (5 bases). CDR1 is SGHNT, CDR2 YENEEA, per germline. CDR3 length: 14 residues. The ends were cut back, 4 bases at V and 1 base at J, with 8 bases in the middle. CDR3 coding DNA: TGTGCCAGCAGCTCAGCAGGGTCTGGAAACACCATATATTTT. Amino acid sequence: CASSSAGSGNTIYF.

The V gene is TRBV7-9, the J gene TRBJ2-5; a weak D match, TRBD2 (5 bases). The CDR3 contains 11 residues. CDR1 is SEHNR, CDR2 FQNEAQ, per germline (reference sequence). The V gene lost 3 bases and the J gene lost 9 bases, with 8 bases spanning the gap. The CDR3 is CASSFTEAQYF. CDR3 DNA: TGTGCCAGCAGCTTCACGGAGGCCCAGTACTTC.

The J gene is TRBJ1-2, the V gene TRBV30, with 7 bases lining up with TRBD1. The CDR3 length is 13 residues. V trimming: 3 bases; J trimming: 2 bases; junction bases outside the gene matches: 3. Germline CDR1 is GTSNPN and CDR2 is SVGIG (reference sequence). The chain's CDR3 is CAWRSGGNYGYTF. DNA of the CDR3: TGTGCCTGGAGATCAGGGGGAAACTATGGCTACACCTTC.

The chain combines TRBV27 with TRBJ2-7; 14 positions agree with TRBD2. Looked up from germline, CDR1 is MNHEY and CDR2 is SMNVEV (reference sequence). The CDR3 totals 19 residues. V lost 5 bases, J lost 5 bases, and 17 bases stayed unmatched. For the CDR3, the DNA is TGTGCCAGCAGTGAGTCTCCGGGACTAGCGGGAGTAGCGGTAGACGAGCAGTACTTC. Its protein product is CASSESPGLAGVAVDEQYF.

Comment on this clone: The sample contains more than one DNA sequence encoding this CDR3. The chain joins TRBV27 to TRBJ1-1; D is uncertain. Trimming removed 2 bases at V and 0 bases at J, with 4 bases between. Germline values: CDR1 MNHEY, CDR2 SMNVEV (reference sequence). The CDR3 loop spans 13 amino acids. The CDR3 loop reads CASSLGMNTEAFF. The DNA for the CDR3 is TGTGCCAGCAGTTTAGGGATGAACACTGAAGCTTTCTTT.

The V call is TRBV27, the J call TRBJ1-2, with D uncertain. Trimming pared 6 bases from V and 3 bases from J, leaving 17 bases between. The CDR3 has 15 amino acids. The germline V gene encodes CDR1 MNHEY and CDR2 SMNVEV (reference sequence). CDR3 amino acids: CASSPGEGGHYGYTF. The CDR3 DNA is TGTGCCAGCAGCCCTGGGGAGGGAGGGCACTATGGCTACACCTTC.

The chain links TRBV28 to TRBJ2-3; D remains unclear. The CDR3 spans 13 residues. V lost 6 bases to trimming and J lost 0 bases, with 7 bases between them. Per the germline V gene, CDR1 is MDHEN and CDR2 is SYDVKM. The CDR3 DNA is TGTGCCAGCAGCTACCCTAGCACAGATACGCAGTATTTT. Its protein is CASSYPSTDTQYF.

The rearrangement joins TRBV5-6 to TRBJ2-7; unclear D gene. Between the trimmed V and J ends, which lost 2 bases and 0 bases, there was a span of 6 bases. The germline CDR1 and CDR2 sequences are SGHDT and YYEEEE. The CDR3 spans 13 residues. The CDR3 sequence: CASSFSASYEQYF. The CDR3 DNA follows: TGTGCCAGCAGCTTTTCAGCCTCCTACGAGCAGTACTTC.

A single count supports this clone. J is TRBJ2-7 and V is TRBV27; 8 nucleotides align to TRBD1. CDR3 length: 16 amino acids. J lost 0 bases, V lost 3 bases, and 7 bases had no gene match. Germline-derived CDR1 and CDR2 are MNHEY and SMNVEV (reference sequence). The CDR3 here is CASSFSGGEDSYEQYF. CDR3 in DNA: TGTGCCAGCAGTTTTTCAGGGGGCGAAGACTCCTACGAGCAGTACTTC.

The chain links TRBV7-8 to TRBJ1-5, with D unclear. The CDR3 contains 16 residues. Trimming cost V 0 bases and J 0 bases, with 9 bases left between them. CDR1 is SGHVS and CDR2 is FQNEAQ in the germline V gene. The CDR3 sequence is CASSLAATVSNQPQHF. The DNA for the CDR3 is TGTGCCAGCAGCTTAGCAGCCACAGTTAGCAATCAGCCCCAGCATTTT.

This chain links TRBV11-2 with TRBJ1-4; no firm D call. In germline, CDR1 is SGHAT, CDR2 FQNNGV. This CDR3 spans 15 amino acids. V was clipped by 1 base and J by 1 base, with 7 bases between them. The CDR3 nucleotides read TGTGCCAGCAGCTTAGGTCCGGGAACTAATGAAAAACTGTTTTTT. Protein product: CASSLGPGTNEKLFF.

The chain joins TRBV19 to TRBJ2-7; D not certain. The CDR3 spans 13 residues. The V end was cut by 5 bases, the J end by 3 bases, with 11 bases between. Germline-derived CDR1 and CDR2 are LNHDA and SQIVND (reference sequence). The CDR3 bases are TGTGCCAGTAGTGCCGGGTTTGGCTACGAGCAGTACTTC. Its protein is CASSAGFGYEQYF.

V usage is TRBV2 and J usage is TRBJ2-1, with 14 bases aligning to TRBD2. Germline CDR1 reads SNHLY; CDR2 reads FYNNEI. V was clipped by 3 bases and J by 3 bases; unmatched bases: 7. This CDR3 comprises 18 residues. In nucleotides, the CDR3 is TGTGCCAGCAGTGACGAGACTAGCGGGAGGGCCGTCTACAATGAGCAGTTCTTC. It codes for CASSDETSGRAVYNEQFF.

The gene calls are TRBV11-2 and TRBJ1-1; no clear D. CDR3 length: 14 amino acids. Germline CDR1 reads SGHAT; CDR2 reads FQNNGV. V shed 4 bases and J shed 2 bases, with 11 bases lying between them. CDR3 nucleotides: TGTGCCAGCAGCTCGCTGACGGGAAACACTGAAGCTTTCTTT. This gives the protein CASSSLTGNTEAFF.

This CDR3 is CASSPRPSGRTLGTQYF. CDR3 nucleotides: TGTGCCAGCAGCCCCCGGCCTAGCGGGAGGACGTTGGGGACCCAGTACTTC. V usage is TRBV11-1 and J usage is TRBJ2-5, with 11 bases fitting TRBD2. Germline V lookup: CDR1 SGHAT, CDR2 FQDESV (reference sequence). The trim removed 5 bases at V and 7 bases at J, leaving 15 bases unmatched. There are 17 residues in the CDR3.

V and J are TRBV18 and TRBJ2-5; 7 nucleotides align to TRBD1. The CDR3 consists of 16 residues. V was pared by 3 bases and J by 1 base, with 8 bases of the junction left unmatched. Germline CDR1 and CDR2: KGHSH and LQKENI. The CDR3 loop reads CASSPLTGRVQETQYF. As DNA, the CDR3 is TGTGCCAGCTCACCTCTGACAGGGAGAGTCCAAGAGACCCAGTACTTC.

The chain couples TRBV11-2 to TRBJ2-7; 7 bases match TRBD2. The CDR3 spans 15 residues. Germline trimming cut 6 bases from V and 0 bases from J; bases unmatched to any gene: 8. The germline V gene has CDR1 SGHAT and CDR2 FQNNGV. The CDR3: CASRSPGGLSYEQYF. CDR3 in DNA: TGTGCCAGCAGGAGCCCGGGGGGACTCTCCTACGAGCAGTACTTC.

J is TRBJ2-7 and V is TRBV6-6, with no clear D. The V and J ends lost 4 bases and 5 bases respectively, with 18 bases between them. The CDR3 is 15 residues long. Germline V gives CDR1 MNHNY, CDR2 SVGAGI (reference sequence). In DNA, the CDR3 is TGTGCCAGCAGTTCCCCCCGGGCGTTAGTCCACGAGCAGTACTTC. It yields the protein CASSSPRALVHEQYF.

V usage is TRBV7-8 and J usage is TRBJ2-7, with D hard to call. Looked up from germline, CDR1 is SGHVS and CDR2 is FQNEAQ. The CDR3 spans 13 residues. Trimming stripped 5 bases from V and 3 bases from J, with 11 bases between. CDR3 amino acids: CASSAWDLYEQYF. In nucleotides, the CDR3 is TGTGCCAGCAGCGCCTGGGATCTCTACGAGCAGTACTTC.

CDR3 sequence: CASSLSGAGANVLTF. Here the CDR3 DNA reads TGTGCCAGCAGTTTATCCGGGGCTGGGGCCAACGTCCTGACTTTC. The chain employs TRBV28 and TRBJ2-6; D possibly corresponds to TRBD2 (5 bases). The V and J ends lost 1 base and 2 bases respectively, with 6 bases between them. Germline CDR1 reads MDHEN; CDR2 reads SYDVKM. This CDR3 is 15 amino acids long.

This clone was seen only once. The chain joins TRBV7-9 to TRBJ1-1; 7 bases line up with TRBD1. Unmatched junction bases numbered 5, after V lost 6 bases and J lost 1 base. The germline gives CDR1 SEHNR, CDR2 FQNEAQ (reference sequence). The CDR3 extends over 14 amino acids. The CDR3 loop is CASSSGQWNTEAFF. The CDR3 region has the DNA TGTGCCAGCAGTTCGGGACAGTGGAACACTGAAGCTTTCTTT.

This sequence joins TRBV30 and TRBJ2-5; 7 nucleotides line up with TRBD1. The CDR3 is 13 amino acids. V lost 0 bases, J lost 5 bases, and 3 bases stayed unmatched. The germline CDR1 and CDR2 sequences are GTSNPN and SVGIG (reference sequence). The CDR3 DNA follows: TGTGCCTGGAGTGTACAACAGGGGGAGACCCAGTACTTC. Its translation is CAWSVQQGETQYF.

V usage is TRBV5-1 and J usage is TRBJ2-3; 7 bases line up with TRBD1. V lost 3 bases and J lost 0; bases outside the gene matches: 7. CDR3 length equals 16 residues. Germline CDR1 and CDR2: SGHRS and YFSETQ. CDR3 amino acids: CASSWTLTGSTDTQYF. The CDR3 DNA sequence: TGCGCCAGCAGCTGGACCCTGACAGGGAGCACAGATACGCAGTATTTT.

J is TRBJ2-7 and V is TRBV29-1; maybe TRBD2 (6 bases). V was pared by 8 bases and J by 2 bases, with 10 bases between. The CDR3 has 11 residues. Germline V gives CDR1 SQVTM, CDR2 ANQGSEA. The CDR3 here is CSHGTPYEQYF. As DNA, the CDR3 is TGCAGCCACGGGACTCCCTACGAGCAGTACTTC.

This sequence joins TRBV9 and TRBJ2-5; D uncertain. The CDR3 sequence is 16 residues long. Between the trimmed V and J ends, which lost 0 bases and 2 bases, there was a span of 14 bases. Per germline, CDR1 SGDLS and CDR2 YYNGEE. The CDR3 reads CASSVADTQLQETQYF. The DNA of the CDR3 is TGTGCCAGCAGCGTAGCCGACACCCAACTACAAGAGACCCAGTACTTC. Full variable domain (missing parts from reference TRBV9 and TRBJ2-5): DSGVTQTPKHLITATGQRVTLRCSPRSGDLSVYWYQQSLDQGLQFLIQYYNGEERAKGNILERFSAQQFPDLHSELNLSSLELGDSALYFCASSVADTQLQETQYFGPGTRLLVL.